One sample yielded the 20 T cell receptor beta chains listed below, sequenced in a study of blood T cell repertoires in COVID-19. Assay used: immunoSEQ multiplex PCR; TCRdb lists only in-frame clones, some missing. The sample gives about 280,000 clones, 88% of which show up once; over 2% is in the top ten. Sequenced input: PBMCs or T cells enriched from blood (not recorded which). These receptors were taken from a woman aged 60-75 years in a cohort exposed to, infected with or recovered from COVID-19 (not recorded which).

This chain joins TRBV7-3 and TRBJ1-6; TRBD1 is a possible D gene (6 bases). This CDR3 has 16 amino acids. V lost 0 bases and J lost 7, with 13 bases in between. CDR1 and CDR2 (germline): SGHTA, FQGTGA. Written as DNA, the CDR3 is TGTGCCAGCAGCTTAACGGGGGCAGGTTCCAATTCACCCCTCCACTTT. Translating gives CASSLTGAGSNSPLHF.

V is TRBV24-1 and J is TRBJ2-5, with D maybe TRBD2 (6 bases). V was trimmed by 5 bases and J by 2 bases, leaving 14 bases between them. Per the germline V gene, CDR1 is KGHDR and CDR2 is SFDVKD. There are 15 residues in the CDR3. The CDR3: CATSGPGLLQETQYF. CDR3 sequence (DNA): TGTGCCACCAGTGGGCCGGGACTGTTACAAGAGACCCAGTACTTC.

The rearrangement joins TRBV5-1 to TRBJ2-5, with 7 bases that match TRBD2. The CDR3 is made up of 13 amino acids. Losses at the gene ends were 1 base for V and 5 bases for J; bases not matched to a gene: 2. Germline V gives CDR1 SGHRS, CDR2 YFSETQ. This CDR3 reads CASSLLGGETQYF. The CDR3 DNA reads as TGCGCCAGCAGCTTGTTGGGGGGGGAGACCCAGTACTTC. The variable domain in full, with the rest retrieved from reference TRBV5-1 and TRBJ2-5, is KAGVTQTPRYLIKTRGQQVTLSCSPISGHRSVSWYQQTPGQGLQFLFEYFSETQRNKGNFPGRFSGRQFSNSRSEMNVSTLELGDSALYLCASSLLGGETQYFGPGTRLLVL.

The gene calls are TRBV30 and TRBJ2-1; D gene ambiguous. The CDR3 covers 13 residues. The V end lost 4 bases, the J end lost 0 bases, and 7 bases lay between the germline ends. CDR1 GTSNPN and CDR2 SVGIG come from the germline V gene (reference sequence). CDR3 sequence (DNA): TGTGCCTGGAAAGCTAGCTCCTACAATGAGCAGTTCTTC. Translation gives CAWKASSYNEQFF. The variable domain in full, with the rest retrieved from reference TRBV30 and TRBJ2-1, is SQTIHQWPATLVQPVGSPLSLECTVEGTSNPNLYWYRQAAGRGLQLLFYSVGIGQISSEVPQNLSASRPQDRQFILSSKKLLLSDSGFYLCAWKASSYNEQFFGPGTRLTVL.

The rearrangement joins TRBV5-6 to TRBJ1-1, with 7 nucleotides matching TRBD1. The germline gives CDR1 SGHDT, CDR2 YYEEEE. With 4 bases clipped from V and 6 bases from J, the junction kept 6 bases outside the gene matches. CDR3 size: 13 residues. The CDR3 nucleotides are TGTGCCAGCAGCCGAACAGGGGTCGCTGAAGCTTTCTTT. Translated, it gives CASSRTGVAEAFF.

The chain links TRBV28 to TRBJ1-2; possible D gene TRBD1, 5 bases. CDR1 is MDHEN, CDR2 SYDVKM, per germline. The CDR3 consists of 14 residues. V was shortened by 4 bases and J by 3 bases, with 12 bases between the two germline ends. The CDR3 DNA is TGTGCCAGCAGTTCCTTAGGGGTAGACTATGGCTACACCTTC. Protein sequence: CASSSLGVDYGYTF.

This clone has only a few counts. The CDR3 region is CASSLAPAGYEQYF. The CDR3 DNA sequence: TGTGCCAGCAGCTTAGCCCCAGCGGGCTACGAGCAGTACTTC. V usage is TRBV7-2 and J usage is TRBJ2-7; a weak D match, TRBD2 (6 bases). Germline lookup yields CDR1 SGHTA and CDR2 FQGNSA. V gave up 0 bases and J gave up 3 bases, with 9 bases separating them. The CDR3 is 14 residues long.

The rearrangement links TRBV6-5 to TRBJ2-1; possibly TRBD1 for D (5 bases). This CDR3 region has 14 residues. Trimming took 7 bases from V and 0 from J, leaving 10 bases between them. The germline V gene has CDR1 MNHEY and CDR2 SVGAGI. CDR3 region: CASTRTNSYNEQFF. The CDR3 DNA follows: TGTGCCAGCACTCGGACAAACTCCTACAATGAGCAGTTCTTC.

V usage is TRBV6-6 and J usage is TRBJ2-2, with TRBD1 identical over 9 bases. J was trimmed by 2 bases and V by 5 bases; bases with no gene match: 6. Germline lookup yields CDR1 MNHNY and CDR2 SVGAGI (reference sequence). The CDR3 spans 16 residues. The CDR3 loop is CASSPPGQGNTGELFF. DNA for the CDR3: TGTGCCAGCAGTCCCCCGGGACAGGGAAACACCGGGGAGCTGTTTTTT.

The genes are TRBV4-3 and TRBJ2-7; D is uncertain. Germline V CDR1 and CDR2: LGHNA, YSLEER. The CDR3 sequence is 13 residues long. V lost 0 bases, J lost 5 bases, and 8 bases lay in between. The CDR3 DNA follows: TGCGCCAGCAGCCAAGATCTCTACCACGAGCAGTACTTC. Translating it yields CASSQDLYHEQYF.

The chain combines TRBV9 with TRBJ2-2, with a possible D match to TRBD1 (5 bases). The germline V and J ends were trimmed by 4 bases and 6 bases, with 25 bases remaining between them. This CDR3 is 18 amino acids long. From germline, CDR1 is SGDLS and CDR2 YYNGEE. CDR3 region: CASSQGVGSSGVAGELFF. CDR3 sequence (DNA): TGTGCCAGCAGCCAGGGCGTTGGTTCTAGTGGGGTGGCCGGGGAGCTGTTTTTT.

V is TRBV18 and J is TRBJ1-4; D remains ambiguous. Germline V gene sequence: CDR1 KGHSH, CDR2 LQKENI. Between the trimmed V and J ends, which lost 2 bases and 0 bases, there was a span of 13 bases. This CDR3 region has 17 residues. The CDR3 loop is CASSPSSGGATNEKLFF. CDR3 bases: TGTGCCAGCTCACCAAGCAGCGGTGGGGCAACTAATGAAAAACTGTTTTTT.

The chain combines TRBV6-5 with TRBJ1-2; a weak D match, TRBD1 (5 bases). The V gene lost 8 bases and the J gene lost 2 bases, with 18 bases spanning the gap. The CDR3 totals 15 residues. Germline V gives CDR1 MNHEY, CDR2 SVGAGI. The CDR3 nucleotides are TGTGCCAGCCGCGGGACGGCGCCCAACAACTATGGCTACACCTTC. Its protein product is CASRGTAPNNYGYTF.

This clone was seen more than once but under ten times. This rearrangement joins TRBV18 to TRBJ2-5; no definite D call. CDR1 KGHSH and CDR2 LQKENI come from the germline V gene. This CDR3 is 13 amino acids long. Trimming removed 0 bases from V and 1 base from J, with 3 bases in between. The CDR3 region is CASSPPVQETQYF. In nucleotides, the CDR3 is TGTGCCAGCTCACCACCCGTCCAAGAGACCCAGTACTTC.

This chain links TRBV9 with TRBJ2-7; a weak D match, TRBD2 (6 bases). V was cut by 0 bases and J by 5 bases, with 9 bases left in between. The CDR3 sequence is 13 residues long. Germline assignment: CDR1 SGDLS and CDR2 YYNGEE. For the CDR3, the DNA is TGTGCCAGCAGCGTAGGGGGCGGGAACGAGCAGTACTTC. Protein sequence: CASSVGGGNEQYF.

The chain combines TRBV7-6 with TRBJ2-7; 11 bases match TRBD2. Germline V gene sequence: CDR1 SGHVS, CDR2 FNYEAQ. The CDR3 runs 15 residues. With 4 bases clipped from V and 5 bases from J, the junction kept 7 bases outside the gene matches. CDR3 loop: CASSSGSGRVDEQYF. CDR3 in DNA: TGTGCCAGCAGCTCAGGTAGCGGGAGGGTGGACGAGCAGTACTTC.

CDR3 DNA sequence: TGTGCCAGCAGCGGACAGGTGTCGGGGGCCAACGTCCTGACTTTC. Amino acid sequence: CASSGQVSGANVLTF. The rearrangement joins TRBV11-2 to TRBJ2-6; 7 bases align to TRBD1. The CDR3 length is 15 residues. Per the germline V gene, CDR1 is SGHAT and CDR2 is FQNNGV. Trimming removed 5 bases from V and 4 bases from J; junction bases left unmatched: 5.

The chain has TRBV14 and TRBJ2-7, with TRBD2 matching 14 bases. Trimming cost V 4 bases and J 0 bases; bases outside gene matches: 11. Germline V gene lookup returns CDR1 SGHDN and CDR2 FVKESK. The CDR3 has 19 residues. The CDR3 DNA reads TGTGCCAGCAGCCTACTCCCCGGACTAGCGGGAGGTCTCTCCTACGAGCAGTACTTC. Amino acids: CASSLLPGLAGGLSYEQYF. The entire variable domain, with the rest obtained from reference TRBV14 and TRBJ2-7, is as follows: EAGVTQFPSHSVIEKGQTVTLRCDPISGHDNLYWYRRVMGKEIKFLLHFVKESKQDESGMPNNRFLAERTGGTYSTLKVQPAELEDSGVYFCASSLLPGLAGGLSYEQYFGPGTRLTVT.

V gene TRBV7-9 combines with J gene TRBJ2-1; 9 nucleotides line up with TRBD1. Per germline, CDR1 SEHNR and CDR2 FQNEAQ (reference sequence). Losses at the gene ends were 5 bases for V and 6 bases for J; bases not matched to a gene: 11. The CDR3 is made up of 16 amino acids. CDR3 region: CASSRSFGTGINEQFF. DNA for the CDR3: TGTGCCAGCAGCCGTAGTTTTGGGACAGGGATCAATGAGCAGTTCTTC.

There are many counts of this clone. The V and J genes are TRBV4-1 and TRBJ2-3; 9 bases align to TRBD2. The CDR3 is 18 residues long. Germline V gives CDR1 MGHRA, CDR2 YSYEKL. The V gene end was trimmed by 1 base and the J gene end by 1 base; junction bases not matched to a gene: 9. CDR3 DNA: TGCGCCAGCAGCCAAGGGGCCCTAGCGGGATCCCGCACAGATACGCAGTATTTT. Its protein is CASSQGALAGSRTDTQYF.